These 23 T cell receptor beta chains were all obtained from the same sample, sequenced in a study of blood T cell repertoires in COVID-19 (dated by TCRdb to the early 2020s). Receptor libraries were prepared by the immunoSEQ multiplex PCR assay. TCRdb stores this immuneACCESS table with in-frame sequences only. Part of the clones is absent; in the studies checked, under half of the shortfall reflects unresolved V genes, and no reason is known for the rest. The sample contains hundreds of thousands of clones, 70% to 90% of them found a single time. 7.8% of the sample is taken by the ten largest. The sequenced sample was peripheral blood. These receptors were obtained from a woman between 50 and 59 years old with COVID-19, enrolled during active disease.

The rearrangement uses TRBV30 and TRBJ1-2; D gene unclear. V lost 1 base, J lost 7 bases, and 7 bases lay in between. CDR3 length equals 11 residues. Germline V gives CDR1 GTSNPN, CDR2 SVGIG (reference sequence). This CDR3 is CAWSAGSGYTF. The CDR3 region has the DNA TGTGCCTGGAGTGCGGGATCTGGCTACACCTTC.

The J gene is TRBJ1-2, the V gene TRBV19; TRBD1 matches 9 bases. Trimming at V came to 2 bases and at J to 2 bases, leaving 12 bases not matched to a gene. The CDR3 consists of 18 residues. The V gene's germline CDR1 is LNHDA and CDR2 SQIVND (reference sequence). The CDR3 loop is CASSIIRTRGTGNYGYTF. In DNA form, the CDR3 reads TGTGCCAGTAGTATAATACGCACAAGGGGGACAGGGAACTATGGCTACACCTTC.

There are a few counts of this clone. The chain uses TRBV19 and TRBJ2-7; 9 bases align to TRBD1. V was clipped by 6 bases and J by 3 bases; unmatched bases: 6. Germline assignment: CDR1 LNHDA and CDR2 SQIVND (reference sequence). The CDR3 covers 14 residues. The DNA for the CDR3 is TGTGCCAGTAGAGGGACAGGGTCTGGCTACGAGCAGTACTTC. This sequence encodes CASRGTGSGYEQYF. The whole variable domain, filled in from reference TRBV19 and TRBJ2-7, reads DGGITQSPKYLFRKEGQNVTLSCEQNLNHDAMYWYRQDPGQGLRLIYYSQIVNDFQKGDIAEGYSVSREKKESFPLTVTSAQKNPTAFYLCASRGTGSGYEQYFGPGTRLTVT.

V usage is TRBV19 and J usage is TRBJ1-1; tentatively, D is TRBD1 (5 bases). V was trimmed by 6 bases and J by 1 base, leaving 15 bases between them. Per the germline V gene, CDR1 is LNHDA and CDR2 is SQIVND (reference sequence). The CDR3 covers 15 residues. The CDR3 is CASSILGGGNTEAFF. The CDR3, as DNA: TGTGCCAGTAGCATTCTCGGGGGGGGGAACACTGAAGCTTTCTTT.

To note about this clone: Additional DNA sequences in this sample encode the identical CDR3. The rearrangement links TRBV18 to TRBJ1-1; 8 bases fit TRBD1. This CDR3 spans 14 amino acids. V gave up 3 bases and J gave up 1 base; unmatched junction bases: 1. Germline-derived CDR1 and CDR2 are KGHSH and LQKENI. DNA for the CDR3: TGTGCCAGCTCACCCGGACAGGGGAACACTGAAGCTTTCTTT. Its translation is CASSPGQGNTEAFF.

The gene calls are TRBV5-1 and TRBJ2-1; TRBD2 might be the D (6 bases). The V end was cut by 2 bases, the J end by 0 bases, with 6 bases between. The CDR3 totals 14 residues. Looked up from germline, CDR1 is SGHRS and CDR2 is YFSETQ. DNA of the CDR3: TGCGCCAGCAGCTTCGGGGGCTCCTACAATGAGCAGTTCTTC. It encodes CASSFGGSYNEQFF.

The chain uses TRBV11-3 and TRBJ2-1; 8 bases match TRBD2. This CDR3 contains 15 residues. CDR1 and CDR2 (germline): SGHNT, YENEEA. V lost 3 bases and J lost 8; bases outside the gene matches: 9. The CDR3 protein is CASSFPGGPQDEQFF. CDR3 nucleotide sequence: TGTGCCAGCAGCTTTCCGGGGGGGCCTCAGGATGAGCAGTTCTTC. Complete variable domain (other parts from reference TRBV11-3 and TRBJ2-1): EAGVVQSPRYKIIEKKQPVAFWCNPISGHNTLYWYLQNLGQGPELLIRYENEEAVDDSQLPKDRFSAERLKGVDSTLKIQPAELGDSAVYLCASSFPGGPQDEQFFGPGTRLTVL.

The rearrangement uses TRBV10-3 and TRBJ2-2; tentatively, D is TRBD1 (5 bases). V was trimmed by 6 bases and J by 0 bases, leaving 14 bases between them. CDR1 and CDR2 from the germline V gene are ENHRY and SYGVKD. The CDR3 has 16 residues. Here the CDR3 reads CAISLRTMANTGELFF. Here the CDR3 DNA reads TGTGCCATCAGCCTCCGGACAATGGCGAACACCGGGGAGCTGTTTTTT.

The chain carries TRBV6-1 and TRBJ2-7; 7 positions agree with TRBD1. V dropped 0 bases and J dropped 7; count of bases not matched to a gene: 6. The CDR3 sequence is 14 residues long. Looked up from germline, CDR1 is MNHNS and CDR2 is SASEGT. The DNA for the CDR3 is TGTGCCAGCAGTGAAGCCAGACAGGGTTATGAGCAGTACTTC. Translating it yields CASSEARQGYEQYF.

This clone was seen more than once but under ten times. This chain joins TRBV5-5 and TRBJ1-5; 7 nucleotides line up with TRBD1. The germline V gene encodes CDR1 SGHKS and CDR2 YYEKEE (reference sequence). The CDR3 is made up of 15 amino acids. Trimming cost V 0 bases and J 4 bases; bases outside gene matches: 4. CDR3 residues: CASSLGGQQNQPQHF. In DNA, the CDR3 is TGTGCCAGCAGCTTGGGGGGACAGCAGAATCAGCCCCAGCATTTT.

The chain combines TRBV30 with TRBJ2-5; D unclear. The V and J ends lost 1 base and 2 bases respectively, with 8 bases between them. This CDR3 spans 13 amino acids. CDR1 GTSNPN and CDR2 SVGIG come from the germline V gene (reference sequence). DNA for the CDR3: TGTGCCTGGAGTGGTGGCAGGCAAGAGACCCAGTACTTC. Amino acid sequence: CAWSGGRQETQYF. Full variable domain (outside the CDR3, taken from reference TRBV30 and TRBJ2-5): SQTIHQWPATLVQPVGSPLSLECTVEGTSNPNLYWYRQAAGRGLQLLFYSVGIGQISSEVPQNLSASRPQDRQFILSSKKLLLSDSGFYLCAWSGGRQETQYFGPGTRLLVL.

This clone was seen a single time. The chain links TRBV11-2 to TRBJ2-5, with 8 bases fitting TRBD2. Germline CDR1 reads SGHAT; CDR2 reads FQNNGV. Trimming at V came to 5 bases and at J to 7 bases, leaving 9 bases not matched to a gene. The CDR3 covers 14 residues. The CDR3 nucleotides read TGTGCCAGCAGCCAACCGGGAGGGCTCGGGACCCAGTACTTC. This codes for CASSQPGGLGTQYF.

The chain employs TRBV11-3 and TRBJ2-5; a possible D gene is TRBD1 (5 bases). CDR3 length: 15 amino acids. Germline CDR1 is SGHNT and CDR2 is YENEEA. Trimming shortened V by 0 bases and J by 5 bases, and 13 bases separated the two germline ends. The CDR3 sequence is CASSLDGRGVETQYF. Here the CDR3 DNA reads TGTGCCAGCAGCTTAGATGGAAGGGGCGTTGAGACCCAGTACTTC.

This clone was recorded a few times. The rearrangement uses TRBV28 and TRBJ2-6; 8 nucleotides line up with TRBD1. Germline CDR1 MDHEN, CDR2 SYDVKM. Trimming took 2 bases from V and 12 from J; bases not matched to a gene: 3. The CDR3 extends over 13 amino acids. In DNA form, the CDR3 reads TGTGCCAGCAGTTTAAATACAGGGGGCGTCCTGACTTTC. It encodes CASSLNTGGVLTF.

The gene calls are TRBV6-5 and TRBJ2-6; D is possibly TRBD1 (6 bases). This CDR3 region has 13 residues. The germline V gene encodes CDR1 MNHEY and CDR2 SVGAGI. Trimming removed 6 bases from V and 4 bases from J, with 7 bases in between. The CDR3 nucleotides read TGTGCCAGCAGACAGGGCGGGGCCAACGTCCTGACTTTC. Translation: CASRQGGANVLTF.

This sequence joins TRBV7-3 and TRBJ2-3; 8 nucleotides align to TRBD2. Looked up from germline, CDR1 is SGHTA and CDR2 is FQGTGA. The CDR3 length is 15 residues. V trimming: 4 bases; J trimming: 4 bases; junction bases outside the gene matches: 7. The chain's CDR3 is CASSWAGTSADTQYF. In DNA, the CDR3 is TGTGCCAGCAGCTGGGCCGGGACTAGTGCAGATACGCAGTATTTT.

The chain carries TRBV5-6 and TRBJ2-7; the D is unclear. The CDR3 has 14 residues. Deletions cut 1 base from V and 6 bases from J, with 14 bases between. Germline V lookup: CDR1 SGHDT, CDR2 YYEEEE. CDR3 residues: CASSLSPGLAEQYF. The CDR3 nucleotides are TGTGCCAGCAGCTTGAGTCCCGGGTTGGCCGAGCAGTACTTC.

The V call is TRBV3-1 (or the pseudogene TRBV3-2), the J call TRBJ1-2, with D perhaps matching TRBD1 (5 bases). CDR3 length: 15 residues. The V end lost 4 bases, the J end lost 3 bases, and 15 bases lay between the germline ends. Looked up from germline, CDR1 is LGHDT and CDR2 is YNNKEL (reference sequence). CDR3 DNA sequence: TGTGCCAGCAGCCCCATGACAGTTTCGGACTATGGCTACACCTTC. Its protein product is CASSPMTVSDYGYTF.

V usage is TRBV25-1 and J usage is TRBJ2-7; D unresolved. In germline, CDR1 is MGHDK, CDR2 SYGVNS. This CDR3 comprises 14 residues. Trimming cost V 4 bases and J 5 bases, with 15 bases left between them. The CDR3 reads CASSVTLETDEQYF. The CDR3 DNA sequence: TGTGCCAGCAGTGTAACCCTAGAGACGGACGAGCAGTACTTC.

This clone has only a few counts. This chain uses TRBV29-1 with TRBJ2-7, with D possibly TRBD2 on 5 matching bases. The germline V gene has CDR1 SQVTM and CDR2 ANQGSEA. Trimming left V 4 bases short and J 4 bases short, with 26 bases between. This CDR3 region has 17 residues. CDR3 sequence reads: CSVGAFRTSARTYEQYF. CDR3 DNA sequence: TGCAGCGTTGGGGCCTTTAGGACTTCAGCGAGGACTTACGAGCAGTACTTC.

The CDR3 here is CASKQETNTEAFF. CDR3 sequence (DNA): TGTGCCAGCAAACAGGAGACGAACACTGAAGCTTTCTTT. The genes are TRBV12-3 or TRBV12-4 and TRBJ1-1; possible D gene TRBD1, 5 bases. With 7 bases removed from V and 1 base from J, the gap between germline ends came to 10 bases. The CDR3 consists of 13 residues.

V is TRBV2 and J is TRBJ1-4; TRBD1 matches at 7 bases. Germline V CDR1 and CDR2: SNHLY, FYNNEI. The length of the CDR3 is 15 residues. Trimming took 1 base from V and 5 from J; bases not matched to a gene: 4. The CDR3 nucleotides are TGTGCCAGCAGTGAAGGCGTCAGGGGGAATGAAAAACTGTTTTTT. Translated: CASSEGVRGNEKLFF.

The rearrangement uses TRBV15 and TRBJ2-4; D perhaps matches TRBD1 (5 bases). Per germline, CDR1 LNHNV and CDR2 YYDKDF (reference sequence). CDR3 length equals 16 residues. Trimming removed 5 bases from V and 0 bases from J, with 14 bases in between. The CDR3: CATSGRATVAKNIQYF. As DNA, the CDR3 is TGTGCCACCAGCGGCCGTGCGACAGTAGCCAAAAACATTCAGTACTTC.